Sequencing of this TCR beta chain was carried out in a study of blood T cell repertoires in COVID-19. Study information: PBMCs, B-cell-depleted T cells, or T cells were the source of the cDNA or gDNA that made up the material.

Sequenced by immunoSEQ multiplex PCR; TCRdb stores in-frame clones only, minus some. The sample consists of over 300,000 clones, 70% to 90% of them appearing once. Germline V lookup: CDR1 KGHSH, CDR2 LQKENI. Unmatched junction bases numbered 3, after V lost 3 bases and J lost 0 bases. This CDR3 spans 16 amino acids. J is TRBJ2-7 and V is TRBV18; 12 positions agree with TRBD2. Specimen: peripheral blood. This sequence was found in a human donor in a cohort sampled during active COVID-19. The CDR3 loop is CASSPLAGGPSYEQYF. The CDR3 DNA is TGTGCCAGCTCACCCCTAGCGGGGGGGCCCTCCTACGAGCAGTACTTC.